The 13 T cell receptor beta chains below come from one sample, sequenced in a study of graft-versus-host responses after intestinal transplantation. Sequencing used immunoSEQ multiplex PCR; TCRdb keeps in-frame clones, though not all of them. The data hold about 100,000 clones, with 80% to 90% observed a single time. No antigen has been assigned to these receptors. This material consisted of unstimulated CD4+ T cells sorted from spleen or lymph node cells, taken before transplant. The origin of the receptors is a human donor who was the organ donor for an intestinal transplant.

This clone came up a few times. V usage is TRBV6-6 and J usage is TRBJ1-1; D remains unclear. CDR1 and CDR2 (germline): MNHNY, SVGAGI (reference sequence). CDR3 length: 12 amino acids. Trimming took off 0 bases at V and 8 bases at J, with 7 bases between the two ends. In DNA, the CDR3 is TGTGCCAGCAGTTACTCGATGGCCGAAGCTTTCTTT. This translates into CASSYSMAEAFF.

This chain uses TRBV4-1 with TRBJ1-5; TRBD1 is a possible D gene (6 bases). CDR1 and CDR2 from the germline V gene are MGHRA and YSYEKL. There are 16 residues in the CDR3. V lost 10 bases and J 9 bases, leaving 28 bases between the germline ends. CDR3 loop: CATKQGEGTPGAPQHF. In DNA form, the CDR3 reads TGCGCCACCAAACAAGGGGAAGGGACACCGGGCGCGCCCCAGCATTTT.

The chain couples TRBV7-2 to TRBJ2-5; D not resolved. CDR3 length equals 14 residues. Between the trimmed V and J ends, which lost 1 base and 1 base, there was a span of 7 bases. CDR1 is SGHTA and CDR2 is FQGNSA in the germline V gene. This chain's CDR3 is CASSLEYSQETQYF. In nucleotides, the CDR3 is TGTGCCAGCAGCTTAGAGTACAGCCAAGAGACCCAGTACTTC.

This clone was picked up a small number of times. The J gene is TRBJ2-7, the V gene TRBV19; the D is unclear. This CDR3 is built from 13 residues. V lost 7 bases and J 4 bases, leaving 14 bases between the germline ends. In germline, CDR1 is LNHDA, CDR2 SQIVND (reference sequence). The CDR3 sequence is CASNKGTLYEQYF. The CDR3 nucleotides are TGTGCCAGTAATAAGGGAACCCTGTACGAGCAGTACTTC.

The CDR3 loop is CASSLGQGARYEQYF. Here the CDR3 DNA reads TGCGCCAGCAGCTTGGGGCAGGGGGCTCGGTACGAGCAGTACTTC. This sequence joins TRBV5-1 and TRBJ2-7, with 8 bases fitting TRBD1. The trim removed 0 bases at V and 4 bases at J, leaving 6 bases unmatched. The CDR3 covers 15 residues. Germline assignment: CDR1 SGHRS and CDR2 YFSETQ. Complete variable domain (other parts from reference TRBV5-1 and TRBJ2-7): KAGVTQTPRYLIKTRGQQVTLSCSPISGHRSVSWYQQTPGQGLQFLFEYFSETQRNKGNFPGRFSGRQFSNSRSEMNVSTLELGDSALYLCASSLGQGARYEQYFGPGTRLTVT.

The chain recombines TRBV18 with TRBJ2-1; 9 bases fit TRBD2. Germline V gene data show CDR1 as KGHSH and CDR2 as LQKENI. This CDR3 contains 13 residues. V trimming: 1 base; J trimming: 8 bases; junction bases outside the gene matches: 0. The CDR3 loop is CASSPLAGDEQFF. The CDR3 DNA reads as TGTGCCAGCTCACCACTAGCGGGGGATGAGCAGTTCTTC.

J is TRBJ2-5 and V is TRBV7-9, with D possibly being TRBD2 (6 bases). V shed 0 bases and J shed 5 bases, with 13 bases lying between them. CDR3 length: 15 amino acids. Germline V lookup: CDR1 SEHNR, CDR2 FQNEAQ (reference sequence). CDR3 DNA sequence: TGTGCCAGCAGCTTAGCGGGAGGAGGTGGGGAGACCCAGTACTTC. It encodes CASSLAGGGGETQYF.

The V call is TRBV5-1, the J call TRBJ1-2; TRBD1 matches at 8 bases. This CDR3 has 13 residues. The V gene end was trimmed by 4 bases and the J gene end by 4 bases; junction bases not matched to a gene: 3. Germline V gene data show CDR1 as SGHRS and CDR2 as YFSETQ. CDR3 nucleotide sequence: TGCGCCAGCAGCATAGGGACAGGCTATGGCTACACCTTC. Residues: CASSIGTGYGYTF.

The V and J genes are TRBV7-8 and TRBJ1-2; D is possibly TRBD1 (6 bases). The CDR3 spans 17 residues. CDR1 is SGHVS, CDR2 FQNEAQ, per germline. Deletions cut 8 bases from V and 5 bases from J, with 27 bases between. CDR3: CASALLTGDKRGYGYTF. The CDR3 region has the DNA TGTGCCAGCGCACTCCTGACAGGAGATAAGAGGGGGTATGGCTACACCTTC.

This chain uses TRBV30 with TRBJ2-1; TRBD2 agrees at 10 bases. The CDR3 totals 15 residues. Germline CDR1 reads GTSNPN; CDR2 reads SVGIG (reference sequence). Germline trimming cut 3 bases from V and 8 bases from J; bases unmatched to any gene: 10. CDR3 loop: CAWRGKASGRHEQFF. CDR3 coding DNA: TGTGCCTGGAGAGGAAAAGCTAGCGGGAGACATGAGCAGTTCTTC.

The chain recombines TRBV5-1 with TRBJ1-6; 9 bases match TRBD1. Germline V gene data show CDR1 as SGHRS and CDR2 as YFSETQ. This CDR3 has 15 residues. The trim removed 4 bases at V and 9 bases at J, leaving 8 bases unmatched. CDR3 residues: CASSIDRGRSSPLHF. The CDR3 DNA reads as TGCGCCAGCAGCATTGACAGGGGGAGGAGTTCACCCCTCCACTTT.

The chain has TRBV29-1 and TRBJ2-3; D is undetermined. Trimming cost V 7 bases and J 2 bases, with 10 bases left between them. Germline V lookup: CDR1 SQVTM, CDR2 ANQGSEA. The CDR3 is 12 amino acids. CDR3 sequence: CSAELTTDTQYF. CDR3 in DNA: TGCAGCGCCGAATTAACCACAGATACGCAGTATTTT.

The chain uses TRBV30 and TRBJ1-4; no clear D. Trimming took off 2 bases at V and 10 bases at J, with 17 bases between the two ends. The CDR3 is 14 amino acids. Germline CDR1 reads GTSNPN; CDR2 reads SVGIG (reference sequence). As DNA, the CDR3 is TGTGCCTGGAGTATGACGGAACGGACGGGAAAACTGTTTTTT. Amino acids: CAWSMTERTGKLFF.